This TCR beta chain was captured in a study of graft-versus-host responses after intestinal transplantation. Study information: Tacrolimus and steroids were given for 3 to 4 years to all recipients after anti-thymocyte globulin induction.

Unmatched junction bases numbered 12, after V lost 5 bases and J lost 4 bases. The CDR3 is made up of 17 amino acids. CDR1 is SGHVS, CDR2 FNYEAQ, per germline. Turning to this clone: Its antigen is unidentified.

Study observations and caveats: Early post-transplant HvG declines showed an association with peak circulating GvH clone levels. Some GvH clones appeared in ileal mucosa or blood before recipient bone marrow. Some patients had graft-donor T cell macrochimerism, and their allografts showed high graft-versus-host to host-versus-graft clonal ratios.

Method: immunoSEQ multiplex PCR; TCRdb's copy keeps in-frame clones and lacks some. The table has tens of thousands of clones, 84% seen once. The TCR comes from a human donor who was the organ donor for an intestinal transplant. J is TRBJ2-1 and V is TRBV7-6, with 9 bases lining up with TRBD1. The source material was unstimulated CD4+ T cells sorted from spleen or lymph node cells, sampled before transplant. CDR3 residues: CASSVLIAGTGYNEQFF. DNA of the CDR3: TGTGCCAGCAGCGTGTTGATAGCCGGGACAGGGTACAATGAGCAGTTCTTC.